The T cell receptor (beta chain) under discussion was sequenced for a study of CD8 T cells in Susac syndrome. Broader study findings: Susac syndrome CD8+ repertoires were clonally expanded, most strongly in CD8+ TEMRA cells.

The RNA, roughly 0.5 to 1 ug, was put through reverse transcription using random hexamers. TCR beta CDR3 was amplified by immunoSEQ multiplex PCR. This amplification extended across 54 Vbeta and 13 Jbeta segments. Via MiXCR, TCRdb re-called the immunoSEQ multiplex PCR reads, giving one row per CDR3 protein. Among about 85,000 distinct CDR3 sequences listed, 85% to 95% were seen once. The CDR3 totals 15 residues. Germline assignment: CDR1 SGHTA and CDR2 FQGTGA. Trimming took off 4 bases at V and 0 bases at J, with 11 bases between the two ends. About this clonotype: As yet, its antigen is unknown.

The chain uses TRBV7-3 and TRBJ2-3; D is possibly TRBD2 (6 bases). This sequence originates from a human donor with Susac syndrome. Sequencing used CD8+ T cells from PBMCs. CDR3 protein: CASSSTGVSTDTQYF. DNA for the CDR3: TGTGCCAGCAGCTCAACGGGGGTTAGCACAGATACGCAGTATTTT.